This T cell receptor beta chain was identified in a study of naive and memory T cell subsets. V lost 0 bases and J 2 bases, leaving 8 bases between the germline ends. CDR1 and CDR2 (germline): MNHEY, SVGAGI. CDR3 length: 16 amino acids. This clonotype was recorded a few times. The beta constant-region primer was an equimolar mix of two oligonucleotides covering TRBC1 and TRBC2. TCRdb called the UMI-ligation and nested PCR reads again in MiXCR, with one record for every CDR3 protein. The sample gives some 150,000 distinct CDR3 sequences, about 17% of which show up once; 0.14% to 0.15% is in the top ten.

The gene calls are TRBV6-5 and TRBJ2-6; possibly TRBD1 for D (6 bases). The sample consisted of naive CD4+ T cells from blood. The TCR sequence derives from a human donor in good health. In nucleotides, the CDR3 is TGTGCCAGCAGTTACTCTTCAGGGGCTGGGGCCAACGTCCTGACTTTC. Its protein product is CASSYSSGAGANVLTF.